These T cell receptor beta chains were read from a single sample in a study of STAT3 mutations in large granular lymphocyte leukemia. Using immunoSEQ multiplex PCR, the repertoire was profiled, and TCRdb retains in-frame clones only, with some absent. The table records tens of thousands of clones, 94% of them present only once. Source material: peripheral blood mononuclear cells. Receptors originate from a man in his forties with T-cell large granular lymphocyte leukemia. Some clones in this sample may be carry-over from other donors' samples. CDR3s include the opening cysteine and the closing phenylalanine or tryptophan. A D gene is named only where the DNA matches it firmly. Not every row has a clone size; where given, it reads once, few, many or a size class.

V gene,clone size,D gene,J gene,CDR3 length,CDR3 protein,CDR3 DNA
TRBV5-1,once,-,TRBJ2-7,16,CASSPRTGTLIYEQYF,TGCGCCAGCAGCCCTAGGACCGGGACACTTATCTACGAGCAGTACTTC
TRBV18,-,TRBD1,TRBJ1-5,14,CASSGQGNNQPQHF,TGTGCCAGCTCGGGACAGGGAAACAATCAGCCCCAGCATTTT
TRBV4-3,-,-,TRBJ2-5,14,CASRDGTRGETQYF,TGCGCCAGCAGGGACGGGACTCGCGGGGAGACCCAGTACTTC
TRBV5-4,-,-,TRBJ1-2,15,CASSAGGVDFYGYTF,TGTGCCAGCAGCGCTGGAGGGGTAGATTTCTATGGCTACACCTTC
TRBV9,-,TRBD2,TRBJ2-7,15,CASSVRGDATYEQYF,TGTGCCAGCAGCGTCCGGGGGGACGCCACCTACGAGCAGTACTTC
TRBV6-5,-,-,TRBJ2-7,15,CASSYYAGYTYEQYF,TGTGCCAGCAGTTACTATGCAGGGTACACCTACGAGCAGTACTTC
TRBV6-1,-,TRBD1,TRBJ2-7,14,CASRPGTGEYEQYF,TGTGCCAGCAGGCCCGGGACAGGGGAGTACGAGCAGTACTTC
TRBV14,-,-,TRBJ1-2,12,CASSLGGYGYTF,TGTGCCAGCAGCCTCGGGGGGTATGGCTACACCTTC
TRBV6-5,-,-,TRBJ2-5,15,CASMGITGFQETQYF,TGTGCCAGCATGGGGATAACAGGGTTTCAAGAGACCCAGTACTTC
TRBV23-1,-,-,TRBJ1-2,14,CASSQGYGVDGYTF,TGCGCCAGCAGTCAAGGTTACGGAGTCGACGGCTACACCTTC
TRBV5-8,-,-,TRBJ1-5,19,CASSPAVVRLGSLGQPQHF,TGTGCCAGCAGCCCAGCGGTGGTTCGGTTGGGATCCTTGGGGCAGCCCCAGCATTTT
TRBV19,-,-,TRBJ1-1,13,CASSWGMTPEAFF,TGTGCCAGTAGTTGGGGGATGACACCTGAAGCTTTCTTT
TRBV5-1,-,-,TRBJ2-7,12,CASSLENYEQYF,TGCGCCAGCAGCTTGGAGAACTACGAGCAGTACTTC
TRBV9,-,-,TRBJ2-1,13,CASSASSYNEQFF,TGTGCCAGCAGCGCGAGCTCCTACAATGAGCAGTTCTTC
TRBV7-9,-,-,TRBJ1-5,12,CASSAVNQPQHF,TGTGCCAGCAGCGCAGTCAATCAGCCCCAGCATTTT
TRBV27,-,TRBD1,TRBJ1-5,17,CASRPSPGQGPNQPQHF,TGTGCCAGCAGGCCATCTCCGGGACAGGGTCCCAATCAGCCCCAGCATTTT
TRBV6-6,once,-,TRBJ2-5,13,CASSFRGQETQYF,TGTGCCAGCAGTTTTAGGGGACAAGAGACCCAGTACTTC
TRBV7-9,-,-,TRBJ1-1,12,CASSSGTPESFF,TGTGCCAGCAGCTCGGGGACACCTGAGTCTTTCTTT
TRBV4-1,-,-,TRBJ2-2,17,CASSQDVDGGITGELFF,TGCGCCAGCAGCCAAGACGTCGACGGTGGGATAACCGGGGAGCTGTTTTTT
TRBV6-5,-,-,TRBJ2-7,15,CASSHTGAWSYEQYF,TGTGCCAGCAGCCACACTGGGGCGTGGAGCTACGAGCAGTACTTC
TRBV11-3,-,TRBD1,TRBJ1-1,14,CASSLDGQGARAFF,TGTGCCAGCAGCTTAGATGGACAGGGGGCAAGAGCTTTCTTT
TRBV10-3,-,-,TRBJ2-7,13,CAILDSNSYEQYF,TGTGCCATCTTAGACAGCAACTCCTACGAGCAGTACTTC
TRBV9,-,TRBD2,TRBJ2-3,13,CASSTGGPDTQYF,TGTGCCAGCAGCACGGGGGGGCCAGATACGCAGTATTTT
TRBV6-1,once,-,TRBJ1-2,13,CASSERLSYGYTF,TGTGCCAGCAGTGAAAGACTCAGCTATGGCTACACCTTC
TRBV5-1,-,-,TRBJ1-5,15,CASSLGGGRNQPQHF,TGCGCCAGCAGCTTGGGGGGAGGGAGGAATCAGCCCCAGCATTTT
TRBV18,-,TRBD1,TRBJ1-2,13,CASSQEGASGYTF,TGTGCCAGCTCACAGGAGGGGGCGAGTGGCTACACCTTC
TRBV27,-,-,TRBJ2-5,14,CASSLSTLRETQYF,TGTGCCAGCAGTTTATCGACCCTGAGGGAGACCCAGTACTTC
TRBV5-1,-,-,TRBJ1-2,14,CASTPGQGGYGYTF,TGCGCCAGCACACCCGGCCAGGGCGGCTATGGCTACACCTTC
TRBV5-1,-,-,TRBJ2-5,15,CASSLRPGRQETQYF,TGCGCCAGCAGCTTGCGGCCAGGGAGACAAGAGACCCAGTACTTC
TRBV13,-,-,TRBJ2-3,16,CASSLKGGALGDTQYF,TGTGCCAGCAGCTTAAAAGGCGGGGCCCTGGGAGATACGCAGTATTTT
TRBV5-1,-,-,TRBJ2-7,15,CASSLAGPPASEQYF,TGCGCCAGCAGCTTGGCTGGGCCCCCTGCCTCCGAGCAGTACTTC
TRBV5-1,-,TRBD2,TRBJ2-1,15,CASSSREGGSNEQFF,TGCGCCAGCAGCTCCCGGGAGGGGGGGAGTAATGAGCAGTTCTTC
TRBV5-1,-,-,TRBJ1-2,14,CASSLDSPTGGYTF,TGCGCCAGCAGCTTGGACAGCCCAACTGGTGGCTACACCTTC
TRBV11-3,-,TRBD2,TRBJ2-7,13,CASSLGLAGKQYF,TGTGCCAGCAGCTTGGGACTAGCGGGCAAGCAGTACTTC
TRBV30,-,TRBD1,TRBJ1-2,13,CASNPTGLSGYTF,TGTGCCTCTAACCCGACAGGGTTAAGCGGCTACACCTTC
TRBV6-6,-,TRBD1,TRBJ1-2,15,CASSYGTAPNYGYTF,TGTGCCAGCAGTTATGGGACAGCCCCTAACTATGGCTACACCTTC
TRBV5-6,-,-,TRBJ1-5,15,CASSTFAEIRQPQHF,TGTGCCAGCAGCACGTTCGCGGAGATTCGGCAGCCCCAGCATTTT
TRBV6-6,-,-,TRBJ2-1,14,CASSYISGSGEQFF,TGTGCCAGCAGTTACATCTCCGGATCGGGTGAGCAGTTCTTC
TRBV18,-,TRBD1,TRBJ1-2,13,CASSQDRDYGYTF,TGTGCCAGCTCCCAGGACAGGGACTATGGCTACACCTTC
TRBV9,-,TRBD2,TRBJ2-1,16,CASSLGLAGGYNEQFF,TGTGCCAGCAGTTTGGGACTAGCGGGGGGCTACAATGAGCAGTTCTTC
TRBV9,-,-,TRBJ1-1,13,CASNNEGDTEAFF,TGTGCCAGCAATAACGAGGGGGACACTGAAGCTTTCTTT
TRBV12-5,-,-,TRBJ2-3,15,CARSGPGHSTDTQYF,TGTGCTAGATCAGGACCGGGACATAGCACAGATACGCAGTATTTT